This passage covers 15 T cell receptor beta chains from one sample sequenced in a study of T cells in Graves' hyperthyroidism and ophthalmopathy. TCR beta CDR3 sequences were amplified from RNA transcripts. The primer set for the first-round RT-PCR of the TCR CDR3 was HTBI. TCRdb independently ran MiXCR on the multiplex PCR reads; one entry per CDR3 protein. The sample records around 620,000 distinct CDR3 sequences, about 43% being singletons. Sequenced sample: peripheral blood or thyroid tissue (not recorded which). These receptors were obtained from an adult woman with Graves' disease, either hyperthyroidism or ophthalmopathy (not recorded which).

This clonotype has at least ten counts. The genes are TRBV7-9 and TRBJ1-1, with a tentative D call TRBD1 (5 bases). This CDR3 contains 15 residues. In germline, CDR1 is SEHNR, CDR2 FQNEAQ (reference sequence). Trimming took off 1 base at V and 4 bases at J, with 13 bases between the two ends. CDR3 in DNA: TGTGCCAGCAGCTTAGGCACTCTAGGGACCACTGAAGCTTTCTTT. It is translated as CASSLGTLGTTEAFF.

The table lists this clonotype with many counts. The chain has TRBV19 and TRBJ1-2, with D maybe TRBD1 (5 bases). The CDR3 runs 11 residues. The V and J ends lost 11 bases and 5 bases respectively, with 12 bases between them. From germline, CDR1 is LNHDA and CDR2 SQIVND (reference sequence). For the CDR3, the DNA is TGTGCCGGGGGGACTTCGTATGGCTACACCTTC. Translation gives CAGGTSYGYTF.

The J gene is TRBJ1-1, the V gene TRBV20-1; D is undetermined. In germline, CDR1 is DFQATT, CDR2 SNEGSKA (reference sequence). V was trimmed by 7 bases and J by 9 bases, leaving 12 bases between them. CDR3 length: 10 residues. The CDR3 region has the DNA TGCAGTGTTGGCCCTGAGCAAGCTTTCTTT. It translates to CSVGPEQAFF.

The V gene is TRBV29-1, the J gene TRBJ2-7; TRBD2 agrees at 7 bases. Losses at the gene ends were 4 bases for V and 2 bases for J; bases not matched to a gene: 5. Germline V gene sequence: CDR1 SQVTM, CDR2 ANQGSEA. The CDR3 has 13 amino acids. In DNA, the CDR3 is TGCAGCGTTGGGGAGGGCTATGCCTACGAGCAGTACTTC. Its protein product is CSVGEGYAYEQYF.

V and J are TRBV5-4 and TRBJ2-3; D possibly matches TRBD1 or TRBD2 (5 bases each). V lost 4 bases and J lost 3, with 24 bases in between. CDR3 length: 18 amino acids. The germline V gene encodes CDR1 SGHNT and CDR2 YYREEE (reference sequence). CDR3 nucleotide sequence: TGTGCCAGCAGCGGGGGATCTGCTACACAAGGTTTAACAGATACGCAGTATTTT. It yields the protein CASSGGSATQGLTDTQYF. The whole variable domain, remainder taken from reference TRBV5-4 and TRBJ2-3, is ETGVTQSPTHLIKTRGQQVTLRCSSQSGHNTVSWYQQALGQGPQFIFQYYREEENGRGNFPPRFSGLQFPNYSSELNVNALELDDSALYLCASSGGSATQGLTDTQYFGPGTRLTVL.

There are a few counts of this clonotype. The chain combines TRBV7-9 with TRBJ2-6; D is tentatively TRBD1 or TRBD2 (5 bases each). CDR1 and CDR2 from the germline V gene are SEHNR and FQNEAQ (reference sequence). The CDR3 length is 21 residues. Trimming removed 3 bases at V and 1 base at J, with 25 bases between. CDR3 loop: CASSLAFRGLDSGSGANVLTF. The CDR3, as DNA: TGTGCCAGCAGCTTGGCCTTCAGAGGTTTAGACAGCGGATCTGGGGCCAACGTCCTGACTTTC.

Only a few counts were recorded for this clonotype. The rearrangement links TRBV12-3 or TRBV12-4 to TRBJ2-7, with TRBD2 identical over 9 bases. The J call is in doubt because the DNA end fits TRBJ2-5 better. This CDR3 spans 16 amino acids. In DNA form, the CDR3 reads TGTGCCTACTCCCCGTGGCTAGCGGGGCCACAAGAGACCCAGTACTTC. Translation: CAYSPWLAGPQETQYF.

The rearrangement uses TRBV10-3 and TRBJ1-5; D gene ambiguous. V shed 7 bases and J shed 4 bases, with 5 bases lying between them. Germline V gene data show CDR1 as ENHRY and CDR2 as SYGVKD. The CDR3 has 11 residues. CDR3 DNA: TGTGCCATCATCCGGAATCAGCCCCAGCATTTT. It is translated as CAIIRNQPQHF.

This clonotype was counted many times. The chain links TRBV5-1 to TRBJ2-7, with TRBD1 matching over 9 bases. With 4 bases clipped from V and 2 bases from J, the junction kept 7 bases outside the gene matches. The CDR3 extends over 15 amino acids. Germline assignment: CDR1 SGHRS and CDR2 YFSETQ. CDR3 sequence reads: CASSPQGASTYEQYF. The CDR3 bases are TGCGCCAGCAGCCCACAGGGGGCCTCCACCTACGAGCAGTACTTC.

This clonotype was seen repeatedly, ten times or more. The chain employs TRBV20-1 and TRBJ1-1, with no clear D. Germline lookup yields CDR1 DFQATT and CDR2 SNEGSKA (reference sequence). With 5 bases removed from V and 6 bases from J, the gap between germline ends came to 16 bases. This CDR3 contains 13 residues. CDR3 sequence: CSAGHTAGSEAFF. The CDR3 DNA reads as TGCAGTGCTGGCCACACCGCGGGGTCTGAAGCTTTCTTT.

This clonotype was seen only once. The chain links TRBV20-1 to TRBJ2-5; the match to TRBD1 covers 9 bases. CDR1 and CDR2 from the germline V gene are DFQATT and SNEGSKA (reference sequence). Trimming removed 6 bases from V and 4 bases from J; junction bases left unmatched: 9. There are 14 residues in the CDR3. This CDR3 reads CSAPRQGERETQYF. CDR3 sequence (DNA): TGCAGTGCACCACGACAGGGGGAACGAGAGACCCAGTACTTC.

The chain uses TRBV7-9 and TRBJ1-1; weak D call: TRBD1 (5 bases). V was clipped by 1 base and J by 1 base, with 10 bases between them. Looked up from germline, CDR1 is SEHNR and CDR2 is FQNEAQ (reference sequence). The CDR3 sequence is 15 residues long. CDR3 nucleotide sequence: TGTGCCAGCAGCTTAGTGGGACTGAGGAACACTGAAGCTTTCTTT. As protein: CASSLVGLRNTEAFF.

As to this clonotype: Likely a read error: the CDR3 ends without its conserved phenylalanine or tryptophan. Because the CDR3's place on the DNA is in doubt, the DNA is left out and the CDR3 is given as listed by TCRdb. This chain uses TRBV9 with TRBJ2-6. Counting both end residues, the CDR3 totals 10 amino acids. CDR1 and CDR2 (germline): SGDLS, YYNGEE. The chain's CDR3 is CASSADGRLL.

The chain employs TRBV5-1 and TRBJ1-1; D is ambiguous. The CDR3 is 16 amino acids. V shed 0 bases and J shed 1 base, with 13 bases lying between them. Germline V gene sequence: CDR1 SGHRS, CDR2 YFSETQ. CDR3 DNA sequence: TGCGCCAGCAGCTTGGGGCCTTCTCAAGGGAACACTGAAGCTTTCTTT. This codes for CASSLGPSQGNTEAFF.

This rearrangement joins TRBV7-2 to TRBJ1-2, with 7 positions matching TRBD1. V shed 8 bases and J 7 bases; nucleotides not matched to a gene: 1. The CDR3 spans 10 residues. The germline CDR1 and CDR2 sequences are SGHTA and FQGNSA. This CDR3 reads CASGTAGYTF. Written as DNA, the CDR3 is TGTGCCAGCGGGACAGCTGGCTACACCTTC.